The 26 T cell receptor beta chains in this list originate from one sample, sequenced in a study of cytomegalovirus exposure and HLA in healthy donors. PCR was performed using 60 Vbeta and 13 Jbeta primers. The repertoire was sequenced with immunoSEQ multiplex PCR; TCRdb's copy has only in-frame clones and lacks some. The repertoire has 84,000 or so clones, approximately 80% of them found once; the top ten carry 3.5% to 4.5%. Sequencing was carried out using PBMCs. The origin of the receptors is a man aged 25 to 45 in good health and CMV-seronegative.

This sequence joins TRBV7-2 and TRBJ2-3; maybe TRBD2 (5 bases). Germline V gives CDR1 SGHTA, CDR2 FQGNSA. V shed 0 bases and J shed 5 bases, with 6 bases lying between them. The CDR3 length is 13 residues. The CDR3 is CASSLAREDTQYF. The DNA for the CDR3 is TGTGCCAGCAGCTTAGCTCGGGAAGATACGCAGTATTTT.

This clone was detected only once. V and J are TRBV6-5 and TRBJ1-2, with D unclear. CDR3 length: 13 residues. V was clipped by 5 bases and J by 4 bases, with 11 bases between them. The germline CDR1 and CDR2 sequences are MNHEY and SVGAGI. The CDR3 is CASSTQATYGYTF. The CDR3 nucleotides read TGTGCCAGCAGTACGCAAGCTACCTATGGCTACACCTTC.

The chain joins TRBV6-5 to TRBJ1-2, with TRBD1 as a possible D gene (6 bases). The CDR3 runs 13 residues. Between the trimmed V and J ends, which lost 6 bases and 6 bases, there was a span of 14 bases. Germline V lookup: CDR1 MNHEY, CDR2 SVGAGI. For the CDR3, the DNA is TGTGCCAGCAGGGGAACAGGGCAGCATGGCTACACCTTC. It encodes CASRGTGQHGYTF.

CDR3 bases: TGTGCCAGAAGCAAGGCGCGGGGGACGCCTAGCTACGAGCAGTACTTC. Residues: CARSKARGTPSYEQYF. The rearrangement joins TRBV5-3 to TRBJ2-7; TRBD2 aligns across 7 bases. TRBV5-3 is an open reading frame whose function is uncertain. The CDR3 consists of 16 residues. Trimming removed 4 bases from V and 3 bases from J; junction bases left unmatched: 13.

The chain combines TRBV9 with TRBJ1-2; no reliable D call. The CDR3 runs to 14 residues. V lost 2 bases and J lost 5, with 13 bases in between. Germline V gene data show CDR1 as SGDLS and CDR2 as YYNGEE. DNA of the CDR3: TGTGCCAGCAGCGTGAGTGGAGGTCTTTATGGCTACACCTTC. This sequence encodes CASSVSGGLYGYTF.

V and J are TRBV6-1 and TRBJ2-1; D is uncertain. Looked up from germline, CDR1 is MNHNS and CDR2 is SASEGT. V was clipped by 7 bases and J by 4 bases, with 5 bases between them. The CDR3 runs 11 residues. The CDR3 DNA reads as TGTGCCAGCACCCGGTACAATGAGCAGTTCTTC. Encoded protein: CASTRYNEQFF.

This chain uses TRBV7-6 with TRBJ2-5; tentatively, D is TRBD2 (8 bases). There are 17 residues in the CDR3. Germline CDR1 reads SGHVS; CDR2 reads FNYEAQ. V was trimmed by 3 bases and J by 5 bases, leaving 22 bases between them. The CDR3 sequence is CASSFSGDRRGRETQYF. CDR3 bases: TGTGCCAGCAGCTTTAGCGGGGACAGACGCGGGAGGGAGACCCAGTACTTC.

In its sample, this clone was seen once. V gene TRBV21-1 combines with J gene TRBJ2-7; the D call TRBD2 from the table was never checked on the DNA. TRBV21-1 is listed as a pseudogene. The CDR3 runs 12 residues. CDR3 coding DNA: TGTGCCAGCAGCAAAGCGGGGGGGAGGGAGTACTTC. Its translation is CASSKAGGREYF.

The gene calls are TRBV28 and TRBJ2-5, with TRBD1 matching over 11 bases. The last part of the DNA fits TRBJ2-7 better; the J call may be wrong. Germline CDR1 MDHEN, CDR2 SYDVKM. The CDR3 totals 14 residues. CDR3 sequence (DNA): TGTGCCAGCATCCGGACAGGGGGCGCTTACGAGCAGTACTTC. Its protein product is CASIRTGGAYEQYF.

V is TRBV19 and J is TRBJ1-5; 8 bases match TRBD1. CDR1 is LNHDA and CDR2 is SQIVND in the germline V gene (reference sequence). This CDR3 is 15 amino acids long. Germline trimming cut 0 bases from V and 7 bases from J; bases unmatched to any gene: 5. The CDR3 reads CASSIDGQGGQPQHF. The CDR3 DNA is TGTGCCAGTAGTATAGACGGACAGGGCGGGCAGCCCCAGCATTTT.

The chain combines TRBV7-9 with TRBJ2-7; TRBD1 aligns across 9 bases. V was clipped by 0 bases and J by 5 bases; unmatched bases: 5. Germline CDR1 and CDR2: SEHNR and FQNEAQ (reference sequence). The CDR3 contains 15 residues. CDR3 region: CASSLAVTGGDEQYF. For the CDR3, the DNA is TGTGCCAGCAGCTTAGCCGTAACAGGGGGCGACGAGCAGTACTTC.

The V gene is TRBV6-5, the J gene TRBJ2-3; 8 bases match TRBD1. Germline CDR1 reads MNHEY; CDR2 reads SVGAGI. The J segment lost 7 bases and the V segment lost 5 bases, leaving 2 bases of the junction unmatched. The CDR3 consists of 12 residues. The DNA of the CDR3 is TGTGCCAGCAGTCAGGGGGCTCATACGCAGTATTTT. Its protein is CASSQGAHTQYF.

The chain recombines TRBV4-1 with TRBJ1-6; D gene uncertain. This CDR3 has 14 amino acids. The germline V and J ends were trimmed by 9 bases and 10 bases, with 19 bases remaining between them. Per germline, CDR1 MGHRA and CDR2 YSYEKL. The CDR3 nucleotides are TGCGCCAGTCAGGTGGAAAACAAGCCATCACCCCTCCACTTT. This translates into CASQVENKPSPLHF.

V gene TRBV5-6 combines with J gene TRBJ2-5; a possible D gene is TRBD1 (6 bases). The V end was cut by 6 bases, the J end by 3 bases, with 12 bases between. In germline, CDR1 is SGHDT, CDR2 YYEEEE. CDR3 length: 13 amino acids. The CDR3 loop reads CASMQGPKETQYF. Here the CDR3 DNA reads TGTGCCAGCATGCAGGGGCCTAAAGAGACCCAGTACTTC.

This rearrangement joins TRBV29-1 to TRBJ2-7; TRBD2 matches at 8 bases. V was pared by 2 bases and J by 4 bases, with 4 bases of the junction left unmatched. The germline CDR1 and CDR2 sequences are SQVTM and ANQGSEA. The CDR3 covers 13 residues. This CDR3 reads CSVETLAGYEQYF. The CDR3 coding sequence is TGCAGCGTTGAAACGCTAGCGGGTTACGAGCAGTACTTC.

The chain joins TRBV5-1 to TRBJ2-7; 7 positions match TRBD1. CDR3 length: 12 amino acids. Germline CDR1 reads SGHRS; CDR2 reads YFSETQ. Trimming cost V 5 bases and J 7 bases; bases outside gene matches: 6. CDR3 in amino acids: CASSTDRSEQYF. The CDR3 bases are TGCGCCAGCAGTACGGACAGGTCAGAGCAGTACTTC.

This clone has just a few counts. V gene TRBV10-1 combines with J gene TRBJ1-1, with D tentatively TRBD1 (5 bases). Germline values: CDR1 WNHNN, CDR2 SYGVQD (reference sequence). The CDR3 is 15 amino acids. The V end was cut by 8 bases, the J end by 4 bases, with 20 bases between. The chain's CDR3 is CASHSLGRGSTEAFF. The CDR3 region has the DNA TGCGCCAGCCACTCCCTAGGGAGGGGTTCCACTGAAGCTTTCTTT.

The sample holds one count of this clone. CDR3 coding DNA: TGCGCCAGCAGTGAGTCAGGGGATTATCAGCCCCAGCATTTT. This encodes CASSESGDYQPQHF. The gene calls are TRBV10-2 and TRBJ1-5; possible D gene TRBD1, 5 bases. Germline V lookup: CDR1 WSHSY, CDR2 SAAADI. There are 14 residues in the CDR3. Trimming cost V 0 bases and J 5 bases, with 8 bases left between them.

As DNA, the CDR3 is TGTGCCAGCAGACCGGGACAGCCACAGATGGAGCCCCAGCATTTT. It is translated as CASRPGQPQMEPQHF. J is TRBJ1-5 and V is TRBV2; 7 bases fit TRBD1. CDR3 length: 15 amino acids. J lost 8 bases, V lost 6 bases, and 13 bases had no gene match. Germline V gives CDR1 SNHLY, CDR2 FYNNEI.

This clone was picked up one time. The V gene is TRBV6-1, the J gene TRBJ2-7; 7 nucleotides line up with TRBD2. CDR1 MNHNS and CDR2 SASEGT come from the germline V gene. The trim removed 4 bases at V and 4 bases at J, leaving 13 bases unmatched. The CDR3 consists of 16 residues. CDR3 nucleotide sequence: TGTGCCAGCAGTGCCCGGGACTACCTGGGGGAATACGAGCAGTACTTC. Its protein is CASSARDYLGEYEQYF.

The genes are TRBV29-1 and TRBJ1-1; D not certain. CDR3 size: 12 residues. V lost 3 bases to trimming and J lost 5 bases, with 10 bases between them. Germline CDR1 and CDR2: SQVTM and ANQGSEA. CDR3 amino acids: CSVDYLGTEAFF. CDR3 DNA: TGCAGCGTTGACTATCTCGGGACTGAAGCTTTCTTT.

V gene TRBV4-3 combines with J gene TRBJ2-1, with 8 positions matching TRBD2. The CDR3 consists of 18 residues. V lost 0 bases to trimming and J lost 1 base; unmatched junction nucleotides: 8. Germline-derived CDR1 and CDR2 are LGHNA and YSLEER. The CDR3 sequence is CASSQELAAPLSYNEQFF. The CDR3 region has the DNA TGCGCCAGCAGCCAAGAACTAGCGGCCCCTCTTTCCTACAATGAGCAGTTCTTC.

Only one count was recorded for this clone. The chain couples TRBV19 to TRBJ2-1, with D unclear. The germline V gene encodes CDR1 LNHDA and CDR2 SQIVND (reference sequence). V lost 4 bases and J lost 0, with 4 bases in between. The CDR3 length is 13 residues. In nucleotides, the CDR3 is TGTGCCAGTAGTAGCGCCTCCTACAATGAGCAGTTCTTC. It yields the protein CASSSASYNEQFF.

The chain links TRBV2 to TRBJ1-5, with TRBD1 matching 8 bases. V dropped 5 bases and J dropped 4; count of bases not matched to a gene: 4. The CDR3 is made up of 14 amino acids. Germline CDR1 and CDR2: SNHLY and FYNNEI. CDR3 bases: TGTGCCAGCAGTACTAGACAGGGGAATCAGCCCCAGCATTTT. It encodes CASSTRQGNQPQHF. Using reference TRBV2 and TRBJ1-5 for the parts outside the CDR3, the full variable domain is EPEVTQTPSHQVTQMGQEVILRCVPISNHLYFYWYRQILGQKVEFLVSFYNNEISEKSEIFDDQFSVERPDGSNFTLKIRSTKLEDSAMYFCASSTRQGNQPQHFGDGTRLSIL.

The genes are TRBV30 and TRBJ2-1, with TRBD2 identical over 7 bases. V shed 0 bases and J 7 bases; nucleotides not matched to a gene: 9. The CDR3 is 15 residues long. In germline, CDR1 is GTSNPN, CDR2 SVGIG (reference sequence). As DNA, the CDR3 is TGTGCCTGGAGTGTACCGGGGGGAGGGCCAAATGAGCAGTTCTTC. It codes for CAWSVPGGGPNEQFF.

This clone showed up just once. The rearrangement links TRBV11-2 to TRBJ1-2, with D perhaps matching TRBD1 (5 bases). The CDR3 sequence is 16 residues long. The V end was cut by 1 base, the J end by 8 bases, with 20 bases between. Germline loops: CDR1 SGHAT, CDR2 FQNNGV. The CDR3 DNA reads as TGTGCCAGCAGCTTAGGCAGGGATTCCCGCTTCAAAGGCTACACCTTC. Translated, it gives CASSLGRDSRFKGYTF. The variable domain in full, with the rest retrieved from reference TRBV11-2 and TRBJ1-2, is EAGVAQSPRYKIIEKRQSVAFWCNPISGHATLYWYQQILGQGPKLLIQFQNNGVVDDSQLPKDRFSAERLKGVDSTLKIQPAKLEDSAVYLCASSLGRDSRFKGYTFGSGTRLTVV.